These T cell receptor beta chains were read from a single sample in a study of blood T cell repertoires in COVID-19. Produced via immunoSEQ multiplex PCR; TCRdb's table is partial and in-frame only. The data show fewer than 200,000 clones, 79% seen once. The specimen sequenced was peripheral blood. Receptors originate from a woman aged 60-70 years with COVID-19, enrolled during active disease. CDR3s include the opening cysteine and the closing phenylalanine or tryptophan. The D gene is left open where the match is weak. Clone size is not always given. Where it is, it says once, few, many or a class for expanded clones.

>TRBJ2-7|-|TRBV3-1/TRBV3-2|21|TRBD2
TGTGCCAGCAGCCAAGTGGCCCGGGGAGCTAGCGGGAGGCCCTGGACCTACGAGCAGTACTTC
CASSQVARGASGRPWTYEQYF
>TRBJ2-1|-|TRBV24-1|16|TRBD1
TGTGCCACCAGTGATTCGGGACAGGGGACCTACAATGAGCAGTTCTTC
CATSDSGQGTYNEQFF
>TRBJ2-3|-|TRBV12-3/TRBV12-4|13|-
TGTGCCAGCAGTTTGTCTAGACCAGATACGCAGTATTTT
CASSLSRPDTQYF
>TRBJ2-1|-|TRBV7-3|17|-
TGTGCCAGCAGCTTGGGGTTAGGGCCTCCCGGAGGCGATGAGCAGTTCTTC
CASSLGLGPPGGDEQFF
>TRBJ2-1|-|TRBV6-5|15|-
TGTGCCAGCAGCGAGTCCGAGAGCTCCTACAATGAGCAGTTCTTC
CASSESESSYNEQFF
>TRBJ2-5|-|TRBV5-1|14|TRBD2
TGCGCCAGCAGCGACACCGGGACTAGAGAGACCCAGTACTTC
CASSDTGTRETQYF
>TRBJ2-7|few|TRBV28|13|-
TGTGCCAGCAGTCCCTTCTACCGGTACGAGCAGTACTTC
CASSPFYRYEQYF
>TRBJ1-1|-|TRBV6-2/TRBV6-3|11|-
TGTGCCAGCAGCCAGGGGCCTGAAGCTTTCTTT
CASSQGPEAFF
>TRBJ2-5|-|TRBV28|15|-
TGTGCCAGCAGTTTATGGGGACAACTCCAAGAGACCCAGTACTTC
CASSLWGQLQETQYF
>TRBJ2-5|-|TRBV9|15|TRBD2
TGTGCCAGCAGCATCCCTAGCGGGGGAAAAGAGACCCAGTACTTC
CASSIPSGGKETQYF
>TRBJ2-1|-|TRBV11-2|12|-
TGTGCCAGCAGCTCTTCTGTCAGGGAGCAGTTCTTC
CASSSSVREQFF
>TRBJ1-1|-|TRBV3-1/TRBV3-2|14|-
TGTGCCAGCAGCCAAGGCCAGGGGAACACTGAAGCTTTCTTT
CASSQGQGNTEAFF
>TRBJ2-2|-|TRBV19|15|TRBD2
TGTGCCAGTACCTTAGCGGGAAAGGGGGCCGGGGAGCTGTTTTTT
CASTLAGKGAGELFF
>TRBJ2-2|-|TRBV15|16|TRBD2
TGTGCCACCAGCAGAGATCAAGGGACTAGCGGCGGGGAGCTGTTTTTT
CATSRDQGTSGGELFF
>TRBJ2-6|few|TRBV4-2|16|-
TGTGCCAGCAGCCAAGCGGGAAGTGCTGGGGCCAACGTCCTGACTTTC
CASSQAGSAGANVLTF
>TRBJ2-1|-|TRBV18|15|TRBD1
TGTGCCAGCTCGCCCGGGACAGGGACGTACAATGAGCAGTTCTTC
CASSPGTGTYNEQFF
>TRBJ2-5|-|TRBV2|15|TRBD1
TGTGCCAGCAAACCGGACAGGGTTGGGCAAGAGACCCAGTACTTC
CASKPDRVGQETQYF
>TRBJ2-6|-|TRBV6-2/TRBV6-3|18|TRBD2
TGTGCCAGCAGTTTCCCTCGACTAGCATTGGCTGGGGCCAACGTCCTGACTTTC
CASSFPRLALAGANVLTF
>TRBJ1-6|-|TRBV25-1|16|-
TGTGCCAGCAGCCGAACCCGGACAGACTATAATTCACCCCTCCACTTT
CASSRTRTDYNSPLHF
>TRBJ2-1|-|TRBV7-9|12|-
TGTGCTTATGGAGGCGCCTACAATGAGCAGTTCTTC
CAYGGAYNEQFF
>TRBJ1-3|-|TRBV6-5|15|TRBD1
TGTGCCAGCAGGGGACAGGGGGTGTCTGGAAACACCATATATTTT
CASRGQGVSGNTIYF
>TRBJ1-2|-|TRBV28|16|-
TGTGCCAGCAGTTTATCCGGGGGGCCCCCCGGCTATGGCTACACCTTC
CASSLSGGPPGYGYTF
>TRBJ1-5|-|TRBV7-2|16|-
TGTGCCAGCAGCTTAGGCGGGATTTATAGCAATCAGCCCCAGCATTTT
CASSLGGIYSNQPQHF
>TRBJ2-7|-|TRBV5-4|16|-
TGTGCCAGCAGCTTGGCACCGACAGTGAGCTCCTACGAGCAGTACTTC
CASSLAPTVSSYEQYF
>TRBJ2-3|once|TRBV28|16|TRBD2
TGTGCCAGCAGCCGGACTAGCGGGAGGAGCACAGATACGCAGTATTTT
CASSRTSGRSTDTQYF
>TRBJ2-3|-|TRBV7-2|15|TRBD2
TGTGCCAGCAGCTTCGGGGGGGAGATTGGAGATACGCAGTATTTT
CASSFGGEIGDTQYF
>TRBJ2-1|-|TRBV19|18|-
TGTGCCAGTAGTATTCTTGGTGTGGGGCCCAACCCGAACAATGAGCAGTTCTTC
CASSILGVGPNPNNEQFF
>TRBJ2-1|-|TRBV25-1|14|TRBD2
TGTGCCAGCAGCTTAGCGGGGGGGTCCCATGAGCAGTTCTTC
CASSLAGGSHEQFF
>TRBJ2-7|-|TRBV5-1|16|-
TGCGCCAGCAGCTTCGGATACCAGGACAGTAACTACGAGCAGTACTTC
CASSFGYQDSNYEQYF
>TRBJ2-3|once|TRBV19|19|TRBD1
TGTGCCAGTAGTTTAGGACAGGCGCGAGCGTTGGAAGGCACAGATACGCAGTATTTT
CASSLGQARALEGTDTQYF
>TRBJ2-2|-|TRBV18|18|TRBD2
TGTGCCAGCTCACCACTAGCGGGAGGGCCTCGAGGCACCGGGGAGCTGTTTTTT
CASSPLAGGPRGTGELFF
>TRBJ1-5|-|TRBV19|16|TRBD1
TGTGCCAGTAGTTTAAACCGGGACAGGGCCAATCAGCCCCAGCATTTT
CASSLNRDRANQPQHF